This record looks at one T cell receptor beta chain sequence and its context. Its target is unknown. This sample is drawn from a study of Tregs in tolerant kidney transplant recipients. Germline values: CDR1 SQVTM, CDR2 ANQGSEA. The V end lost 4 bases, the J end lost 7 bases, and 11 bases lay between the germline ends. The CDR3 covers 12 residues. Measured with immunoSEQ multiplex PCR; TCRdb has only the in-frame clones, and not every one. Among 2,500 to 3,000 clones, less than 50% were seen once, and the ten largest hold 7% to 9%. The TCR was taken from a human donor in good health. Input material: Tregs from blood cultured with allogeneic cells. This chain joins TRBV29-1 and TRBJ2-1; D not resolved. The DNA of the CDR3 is TGCAGCGTTGTTATAGGGTTGAATGAGCAGTTCTTC. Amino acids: CSVVIGLNEQFF.